A single sample is the source of the 7 T cell receptor beta chains below, sequenced in a study of cytomegalovirus exposure and HLA in healthy donors. Both 60 Vbeta primers and 13 Jbeta primers went into the PCR. The protocol was immunoSEQ multiplex PCR, while the TCRdb copy is restricted to in-frame clones and leaves out a portion. The sample lists 95,000 to 150,000 clones, around 80% occurring once. The specimen was PBMCs. These receptor sequences come from a man aged 30-40 years in good health and CMV-seronegative.

J is TRBJ2-5 and V is TRBV7-9; 12 bases are a match to TRBD2. The length of the CDR3 is 14 residues. Germline lookup yields CDR1 SEHNR and CDR2 FQNEAQ (reference sequence). With 5 bases clipped from V and 4 bases from J, the junction kept 2 bases outside the gene matches. Written as DNA, the CDR3 is TGTGCCAGCAGCCCTAGCGGGGGGGTAGAGACCCAGTACTTC. Protein: CASSPSGGVETQYF.

This chain joins TRBV10-3 and TRBJ2-7; possibly TRBD2 for D (6 bases). Trimming took 7 bases from V and 3 from J, leaving 22 bases between them. Germline CDR1 ENHRY, CDR2 SYGVKD. The CDR3 length is 16 residues. CDR3: CAITAEAGRDLYEQYF. CDR3 sequence (DNA): TGTGCCATCACAGCCGAAGCGGGCCGCGACCTCTACGAGCAGTACTTC.

This chain connects TRBV5-1 to TRBJ2-1; TRBD1 aligns across 11 bases. Germline CDR1 SGHRS, CDR2 YFSETQ. V shed 1 base, J shed 5 bases, and the junction held 2 bases outside the gene matches. The CDR3 is 15 amino acids. The CDR3 reads CASSLRDRGNNEQFF. As DNA, the CDR3 is TGCGCCAGCAGCTTGAGGGACAGGGGGAACAATGAGCAGTTCTTC. Combining the CDR3 with reference TRBV5-1 and TRBJ2-1 gives the whole variable domain KAGVTQTPRYLIKTRGQQVTLSCSPISGHRSVSWYQQTPGQGLQFLFEYFSETQRNKGNFPGRFSGRQFSNSRSEMNVSTLELGDSALYLCASSLRDRGNNEQFFGPGTRLTVL.

The chain has TRBV5-4 and TRBJ2-5; tentative D call: TRBD2 (7 bases). CDR3 length equals 13 residues. V was trimmed by 4 bases and J by 4 bases, leaving 11 bases between them. CDR1 is SGHNT and CDR2 is YYREEE in the germline V gene (reference sequence). The CDR3 DNA reads as TGTGCCAGCAGCGATAGGGGGGGAGAGACCCAGTACTTC. Its protein product is CASSDRGGETQYF.

The chain carries TRBV6-1 and TRBJ2-7; 8 bases are a match to TRBD1. Unmatched junction bases numbered 1, after V lost 3 bases and J lost 3 bases. CDR3 length: 13 residues. Germline CDR1 is MNHNS and CDR2 is SASEGT. CDR3 bases: TGTGCCAGCAGTGAGGGACAGGACTACGAGCAGTACTTC. This translates into CASSEGQDYEQYF.

The V and J genes are TRBV5-1 and TRBJ1-6; D remains unclear. V was clipped by 4 bases and J by 7 bases, with 15 bases between them. The CDR3 contains 15 residues. Germline V CDR1 and CDR2: SGHRS, YFSETQ. The CDR3, as DNA: TGCGCCAGCAGCCCCCGGACGGGATTGAATTCACCCCTCCACTTT. The encoded protein is CASSPRTGLNSPLHF.

The genes are TRBV5-4 and TRBJ2-1, with D perhaps TRBD1 (6 bases). The V end was cut by 4 bases, the J end by 5 bases, with 16 bases between. Germline loops: CDR1 SGHNT, CDR2 YYREEE (reference sequence). The CDR3 spans 15 residues. For the CDR3, the DNA is TGTGCCAGCAGCCCCCCCCTGGGGGCCCACAATGAGCAGTTCTTC. Its translation: CASSPPLGAHNEQFF.